The TCR beta chain described here comes from a study of CD8+ T cells in alopecia areata. Isolated RNA was reverse transcribed into cDNA used as the sequencing template. Data came from immunoSEQ multiplex PCR; TCRdb stores just in-frame clones and leaves some out. The profile shows about 140,000 clones, nearly 55% of them singletons. The CDR3 totals 13 residues. CDR1 is SGHTA, CDR2 FQGTGA, per germline. V gave up 5 bases and J gave up 5 bases; unmatched junction bases: 4. Treatment reported: oral pan-JAK inhibitor, 5-10 mg twice daily. The sample here was CD8+ T cells sorted from blood, taken at week 4, from a patient treated with tofacitinib. The TCR originated in a human donor with alopecia areata. V gene TRBV7-3 combines with J gene TRBJ1-2, with 8 positions matching TRBD1. The CDR3 is CASSPRTGYGYTF. The CDR3 region has the DNA TGTGCCAGCAGCCCCCGGACAGGGTATGGCTACACCTTC.